This entry describes one TCR beta chain. Terminally differentiated effector memory CD45RA+ cells were excluded by CCR7 positive selection of CD45RO-negative cells. Original processing methods: ImmunoSEQ junction-only sequences lacked quality scores, so their filtering differed. Libraries were prepared by immunoSEQ multiplex PCR; TCRdb keeps only in-frame clonotypes and omits some of them. V, J and clone size were drawn from that table, and D and trimming were deduced from the DNA. This table holds around 1.9 million clones, under 95% found once. These data are taken from a study of shared clonotypes between healthy human individuals. Looking at the study overall: A donor's plate count was three for CD4 naive and three for CD4 memory; CD8 naive had two and CD8 memory one.

The CDR3 totals 13 residues. V shed 6 bases and J shed 3 bases, with 8 bases lying between them. Germline values: CDR1 MDHEN, CDR2 SYDVKM. The chain combines TRBV28 with TRBJ2-2; a weak D match, TRBD1 (5 bases). The sample comprised naive CD8+ T cells from PBMCs. The origin of this receptor is a man aged 18-30 years in good health. Some clones in this sample may be carry-over from other donors' samples. This CDR3 is CASRTDHTGELFF. Here the CDR3 DNA reads TGTGCCAGCAGGACAGATCACACCGGGGAGCTGTTTTTT.